A selection of T cell receptor beta chains follows, all from one sample in a study of cytomegalovirus exposure and HLA in healthy donors. The repertoire was sequenced with immunoSEQ multiplex PCR; TCRdb's copy has only in-frame clones and lacks some. The top ten hold less than 2% of the sample, which has 200,000 to 250,000 clones, approximately 68% seen once. The sample comprised PBMCs. These receptors came from a woman under 40 in good health and CMV-seronegative. CDR3s include the opening cysteine and the closing phenylalanine or tryptophan. A D gene is named only where the DNA matches it firmly. The size field is filled for only some rows; it gives once, few, many or a size class.

j_call | d_call | v_call | clone_size | cdr3_nt | cdr3_aa
TRBJ2-7 | TRBD2 | TRBV29-1 | once | TGCAGCGTTGAAGGGGGGCTAGCGGGAGGGCCGGGCGAGCAGTACTTC | CSVEGGLAGGPGEQYF
TRBJ1-1 | . | TRBV6-5 | . | TGTGCCAGCAGCCTAGGGGGGGAGAACACTGAAGCTTTCTTT | CASSLGGENTEAFF
TRBJ1-1 | . | TRBV7-9 | . | TGTGCCAGCAGCTTAGGGAAAGGCGGGAGTGAAGCTTTCTTT | CASSLGKGGSEAFF
TRBJ1-1 | . | TRBV21-1 | few | TGTGCCAGCAGCGACACCCGACAGGGAGCGAACACTGAAGCTTTCTTT | CASSDTRQGANTEAFF
TRBJ2-5 | . | TRBV2 | . | TGTGCCAGCAGTTGGAGGGCTGTCCAAGAGACCCAGTACTTC | CASSWRAVQETQYF
TRBJ1-1 | . | TRBV6-5 | . | TGTGCCAGCAGAGAGCGGGATTTAGAAGCTTTCTTT | CASRERDLEAFF
TRBJ2-7 | . | TRBV4-1 | . | TGCGCCAGCAGCCAAGGAAGGGGGGGTAGCTCCTACGAGCAGTACTTC | CASSQGRGGSSYEQYF
TRBJ1-1 | . | TRBV15 | once | TGTGCCACCAGCAGAGAGGCAGTGAACACTGAAGCTTTCTTT | CATSREAVNTEAFF
TRBJ1-2 | . | TRBV5-6 | . | TGTGCCAGCAGCTTGGGGAGAGGTATCTATGGCTACACCTTC | CASSLGRGIYGYTF
TRBJ2-7 | . | TRBV7-7 | . | TGTGCCAGCAGTCGGGACTCCTTCTACGAGCAGTACTTC | CASSRDSFYEQYF
TRBJ2-3 | TRBD1 | TRBV29-1 | . | TGCAGCGTTGATGGGGACAGGGGGGATAATCGGGGCACAGATACGCAGTATTTT | CSVDGDRGDNRGTDTQYF
TRBJ1-2 | TRBD1 | TRBV27 | . | TGTGCCAGCAGCCCGGGACAGCCAGTTTATGGCTACACCTTC | CASSPGQPVYGYTF
TRBJ2-7 | . | TRBV4-1 | . | TGCGCCAGCAGCCAAGGGGGGGACGAGCAGTACTTC | CASSQGGDEQYF
TRBJ1-1 | TRBD1 | TRBV2 | . | TGTGCCAGCAGGGGGACAGGGGGGTCGAACACTGAAGCTTTCTTT | CASRGTGGSNTEAFF
TRBJ2-1 | TRBD1 | TRBV19 | . | TGTGCCAGTAGTACCGGGGACAGATACAATGAGCAGTTCTTC | CASSTGDRYNEQFF
TRBJ1-4 | . | TRBV6-5 | . | TGTGCCAGCAGCCCGCGCGGGTTTGAGAATGAAAAACTGTTTTTT | CASSPRGFENEKLFF
TRBJ1-2 | . | TRBV9 | once | TGTGCCAGCAGCGTAGCTACGGTGTCGGATGGCTACACCTTC | CASSVATVSDGYTF
TRBJ2-1 | . | TRBV30 | . | TGTGCCTGGAGTTTGGAGGGGGCGTATGTCAATGAGCAGTTCTTC | CAWSLEGAYVNEQFF
TRBJ1-5 | . | TRBV19 | . | TGTGCCAGTAGTATGCAGGGCACCTCCGCCCAGCCCCAGCATTTT | CASSMQGTSAQPQHF
TRBJ1-6 | . | TRBV6-5 | few | TGTGCCAGCAGTTACAGCCAGGGAGGCTTTTCACCCCTCCACTTT | CASSYSQGGFSPLHF
TRBJ1-1 | TRBD1 | TRBV7-9 | . | TGTGCCAGCAGCTCCCGGGACAGGGCTGAAGCTTTCTTT | CASSSRDRAEAFF
TRBJ2-7 | TRBD1 | TRBV19 | . | TGTGCCAGTAGTATTTTCTGGGGGACAGGGGGAGACTACGAGCAGTACTTC | CASSIFWGTGGDYEQYF
TRBJ2-5 | . | TRBV19 | . | TGTGCCAGTAGTATCCCGGCGGCGGAGACCCAGTACTTC | CASSIPAAETQYF
TRBJ1-1 | TRBD1 | TRBV7-8 | . | TGTGCCAGCAGCGAGCGGCGGACAGGAACGAACACTGAAGCTTTCTTT | CASSERRTGTNTEAFF
TRBJ2-7 | . | TRBV19 | few | TGTGCCACCCGCCGCGAAAGCGGTACCTACGAGCAGTACTTC | CATRRESGTYEQYF
TRBJ2-5 | . | TRBV9 | . | TGTGCCAGCAGCTCCAGAGGTGGCAGTTTGGAGACCCAGTACTTC | CASSSRGGSLETQYF